The 20 T cell receptor beta chains below come from one sample, sequenced in a study of T cell changes during pregnancy in multiple sclerosis. Produced via immunoSEQ multiplex PCR; TCRdb's table is partial and in-frame only. The data show around 70,000 clones, around nine tenths seen once. Sequences were derived from peripheral blood, sampled in the second trimester of pregnancy. The receptors come from a female donor with multiple sclerosis, enrolled in a pregnancy study.

The V and J genes are TRBV7-9 and TRBJ2-3; the match to TRBD2 covers 9 bases. The CDR3 has 15 amino acids. Per the germline V gene, CDR1 is SEHNR and CDR2 is FQNEAQ (reference sequence). V was pared by 5 bases and J by 1 base, with 4 bases of the junction left unmatched. This CDR3 is CASSPAGGGTDTQYF. The CDR3 region has the DNA TGTGCCAGCAGCCCAGCGGGGGGCGGCACAGATACGCAGTATTTT.

The chain recombines TRBV28 with TRBJ1-5, with 7 bases that match TRBD1. The germline V gene has CDR1 MDHEN and CDR2 SYDVKM. The trim removed 3 bases at V and 6 bases at J, leaving 11 bases unmatched. The CDR3 loop spans 16 amino acids. The CDR3 DNA sequence: TGTGCCAGCAGTTTCGAACGAGGGGGCTACAGTCAGCCCCAGCATTTT. Amino acid sequence: CASSFERGGYSQPQHF.

The chain joins TRBV6-1 to TRBJ1-6, with 8 nucleotides matching TRBD1. Germline loops: CDR1 MNHNS, CDR2 SASEGT. This CDR3 has 17 residues. V shed 4 bases, J shed 7 bases, and the junction held 12 bases outside the gene matches. The DNA of the CDR3 is TGTGCCAGCAGTGGAATAAAGAGGACAGGGTTAAATTCACCCCTCCACTTT. This translates into CASSGIKRTGLNSPLHF.

V usage is TRBV5-1 and J usage is TRBJ1-6; D may be TRBD1 (6 bases). The CDR3 contains 15 residues. Germline CDR1 and CDR2: SGHRS and YFSETQ. Trimming took off 2 bases at V and 0 bases at J, with 6 bases between the two ends. CDR3 residues: CASSLGGSYNSPLHF. The CDR3 nucleotides are TGCGCCAGCAGCTTAGGGGGCTCCTATAATTCACCCCTCCACTTT. Full variable domain (missing parts from reference TRBV5-1 and TRBJ1-6): KAGVTQTPRYLIKTRGQQVTLSCSPISGHRSVSWYQQTPGQGLQFLFEYFSETQRNKGNFPGRFSGRQFSNSRSEMNVSTLELGDSALYLCASSLGGSYNSPLHFGNGTRLTVT.

This rearrangement joins TRBV6-5 to TRBJ1-6; a possible D gene is TRBD1 (5 bases). This CDR3 comprises 14 residues. The germline V gene has CDR1 MNHEY and CDR2 SVGAGI. V lost 6 bases and J 14 bases, leaving 20 bases between the germline ends. CDR3 sequence (DNA): TGTGCCAGCAGCCCCGTTGACAGCCTATCCACCCTCCACTTT. It encodes CASSPVDSLSTLHF.

The rearrangement uses TRBV11-1 and TRBJ1-6; a possible D gene is TRBD1 (5 bases). This CDR3 is built from 13 residues. The germline V gene encodes CDR1 SGHAT and CDR2 FQDESV (reference sequence). Trimming removed 4 bases at V and 13 bases at J, with 14 bases between. The CDR3 here is CASSSHSGTPLHF. The CDR3 bases are TGTGCCAGCAGCTCCCATTCCGGGACTCCCCTCCACTTT.

The chain links TRBV7-2 to TRBJ1-1, with D perhaps matching TRBD1 (6 bases). The CDR3 loop spans 14 amino acids. The germline V gene has CDR1 SGHTA and CDR2 FQGNSA. Deletions cut 4 bases from V and 6 bases from J, with 15 bases between. This CDR3 reads CASSSYREGAEAFF. CDR3 in DNA: TGTGCCAGCAGCTCCTACAGGGAAGGCGCTGAAGCTTTCTTT.

This rearrangement joins TRBV28 to TRBJ2-5; weak D call: TRBD2 (6 bases). The germline gives CDR1 MDHEN, CDR2 SYDVKM. With 5 bases removed from V and 2 bases from J, the gap between germline ends came to 15 bases. The CDR3 covers 15 residues. CDR3 in amino acids: CASSHGGTAQETQYF. For the CDR3, the DNA is TGTGCCAGCAGTCATGGGGGGACGGCACAAGAGACCCAGTACTTC. The variable domain in full, with the rest retrieved from reference TRBV28 and TRBJ2-5, is DVKVTQSSRYLVKRTGEKVFLECVQDMDHENMFWYRQDPGLGLRLIYFSYDVKMKEKGDIPEGYSVSREKKERFSLILESASTNQTSMYLCASSHGGTAQETQYFGPGTRLLVL.

This chain joins TRBV6-1 and TRBJ1-3; D perhaps matches TRBD1 (5 bases). The V gene lost 5 bases and the J gene lost 1 base, with 12 bases spanning the gap. The CDR3 is made up of 15 amino acids. The germline gives CDR1 MNHNS, CDR2 SASEGT. The DNA of the CDR3 is TGTGCCAGCAGTCTCCAGGGTTCGTCTGGAAACACCATATATTTT. It translates to CASSLQGSSGNTIYF.

The rearrangement joins TRBV10-3 to TRBJ1-2, with D tentatively TRBD1 (6 bases). This CDR3 is built from 12 residues. The V and J ends lost 4 bases and 8 bases respectively, with 11 bases between them. Germline CDR1 ENHRY, CDR2 SYGVKD. The chain's CDR3 is CAISVDRRGYTF. The CDR3 bases are TGTGCCATCAGTGTAGACAGGCGGGGCTACACCTTC.

This chain uses TRBV30 with TRBJ1-2; D gene unclear. Deletions cut 1 base from V and 7 bases from J, with 13 bases between. The CDR3 spans 13 residues. Germline CDR1 reads GTSNPN; CDR2 reads SVGIG (reference sequence). Written as DNA, the CDR3 is TGTGCCTGGAGTGATTTTCCTTCGGGTGGCTACACCTTC. Translated: CAWSDFPSGGYTF.

The chain links TRBV4-2 to TRBJ2-1; no firm D call. The V end was cut by 1 base, the J end by 0 bases, with 10 bases between. Germline V gives CDR1 LGHNA, CDR2 YNFKEQ. This CDR3 is 16 amino acids long. CDR3 DNA sequence: TGTGCCAGCAGCCAAGTACCCGGGTCCTCCTACAATGAGCAGTTCTTC. Its translation: CASSQVPGSSYNEQFF.

V is TRBV27 and J is TRBJ2-7; TRBD1 might be the D (6 bases). With 5 bases removed from V and 0 bases from J, the gap between germline ends came to 14 bases. The CDR3 has 15 residues. The germline V gene encodes CDR1 MNHEY and CDR2 SMNVEV (reference sequence). As DNA, the CDR3 is TGTGCCAGCAGTCTTCAGGGGAGCGCCTCCTACGAGCAGTACTTC. This encodes CASSLQGSASYEQYF.

V usage is TRBV6-5 and J usage is TRBJ2-3; TRBD2 might be the D (6 bases). The CDR3 covers 13 residues. Trimming left V 10 bases short and J 2 bases short, with 13 bases between. Germline CDR1 is MNHEY and CDR2 is SVGAGI. CDR3 coding DNA: TGTGCCACGCGGGACTCCTACACAGATACGCAGTATTTT. It specifies CATRDSYTDTQYF.

The chain recombines TRBV2 with TRBJ2-5; 7 bases align to TRBD1. The CDR3 extends over 14 amino acids. V lost 5 bases to trimming and J lost 0 bases; unmatched junction nucleotides: 3. Germline CDR1 and CDR2: SNHLY and FYNNEI. As DNA, the CDR3 is TGTGCCAGCAGTTCGGACAGGCACCAAGAGACCCAGTACTTC. Protein: CASSSDRHQETQYF. Complete variable domain (other parts from reference TRBV2 and TRBJ2-5): EPEVTQTPSHQVTQMGQEVILRCVPISNHLYFYWYRQILGQKVEFLVSFYNNEISEKSEIFDDQFSVERPDGSNFTLKIRSTKLEDSAMYFCASSSDRHQETQYFGPGTRLLVL.

This clone was detected only once. The J gene is TRBJ1-5, the V gene TRBV5-5; D is possibly TRBD1 (5 bases). Germline assignment: CDR1 SGHKS and CDR2 YYEKEE (reference sequence). The germline V and J ends were trimmed by 1 base and 6 bases, with 14 bases remaining between them. The CDR3 loop spans 15 amino acids. The CDR3 sequence: CASSLYMQGRQPQHF. The DNA for the CDR3 is TGTGCCAGCAGCTTGTATATGCAGGGCCGTCAGCCCCAGCATTTT.

The chain carries TRBV19 and TRBJ1-6; D not resolved. Germline CDR1 and CDR2: LNHDA and SQIVND (reference sequence). V lost 7 bases to trimming and J lost 9 bases, with 13 bases between them. This CDR3 comprises 13 residues. Here the CDR3 DNA reads TGTGCCAGTACAGGTGTCGGTTCTTCACCCCTCCACTTT. Translation gives CASTGVGSSPLHF.

This clone was picked up one time. This sequence joins TRBV11-2 and TRBJ2-7; unclear D gene. The CDR3 consists of 13 residues. V gave up 5 bases and J gave up 1 base, with 9 bases separating them. Germline-derived CDR1 and CDR2 are SGHAT and FQNNGV. In DNA, the CDR3 is TGTGCCAGCAGCATGAGCCCATCCTACGAGCAGTACTTC. Its translation: CASSMSPSYEQYF.

The chain recombines TRBV7-2 with TRBJ2-7, with 7 bases lining up with TRBD2. The CDR3 loop spans 15 amino acids. V lost 7 bases and J lost 1; bases outside the gene matches: 10. The germline gives CDR1 SGHTA, CDR2 FQGNSA. CDR3 region: CASTPGPGGSYEQYF. The CDR3 coding sequence is TGTGCCAGCACCCCGGGTCCCGGGGGGTCCTACGAGCAGTACTTC. Based on the CDR3 plus reference TRBV7-2 and TRBJ2-7, the full variable domain is GAGVSQSPSNKVTEKGKDVELRCDPISGHTALYWYRQSLGQGLEFLIYFQGNSAPDKSGLPSDRFSAERTGGSVSTLTIQRTQQEDSAVYLCASTPGPGGSYEQYFGPGTRLTVT.

This chain uses TRBV29-1 with TRBJ2-7; TRBD2 matches at 7 bases. The CDR3 totals 16 residues. Germline V CDR1 and CDR2: SQVTM, ANQGSEA. The junction had 15 bases not matched to a gene; V was cut back by 5 bases and J by 2 bases. The CDR3 protein is CSVLGGSIGPAYEQYF. The CDR3 DNA reads TGCAGCGTTCTCGGCGGGAGTATCGGGCCCGCCTACGAGCAGTACTTC.